This TCR beta chain was identified in a study of blood T cell repertoires in COVID-19. Those who participated ranged in age from roughly 18 to 95 years and resided in approximately 26 US areas. Participant reports of clinical history set cohort assignment. Donors in Cohort 3 counted as recovered after two negative PCRs, clearance, or symptom resolution. Here immunoSEQ multiplex PCR was the method, and the copy in TCRdb shows in-frame clones only, minus some. The table lists under 150,000 clones, around 88% of them singletons. The CDR3 length is 14 residues. The germline CDR1 and CDR2 sequences are LNHDA and SQIVND (reference sequence). J was trimmed by 5 bases and V by 10 bases; bases with no gene match: 8.

The clonotype was recovered from a woman between 50 and 59 years old who had recovered from COVID-19. The chain uses TRBV19 and TRBJ2-2; 9 nucleotides line up with TRBD1. The source material was PBMCs or T cells enriched from blood (not recorded which). The CDR3 sequence is CATQGQGFTGELFF. CDR3 sequence (DNA): TGTGCCACCCAGGGACAGGGTTTTACCGGGGAGCTGTTTTTT.